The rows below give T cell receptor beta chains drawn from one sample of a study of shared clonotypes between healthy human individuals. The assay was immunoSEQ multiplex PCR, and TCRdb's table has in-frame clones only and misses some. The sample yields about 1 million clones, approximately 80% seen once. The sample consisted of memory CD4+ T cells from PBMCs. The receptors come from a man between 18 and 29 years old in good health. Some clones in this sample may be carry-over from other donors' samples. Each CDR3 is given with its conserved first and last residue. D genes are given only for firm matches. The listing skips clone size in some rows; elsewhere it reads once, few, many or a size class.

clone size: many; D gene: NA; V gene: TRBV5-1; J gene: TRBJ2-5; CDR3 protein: CASSLGQQQETQYF; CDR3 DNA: TGCGCCAGCAGCTTGGGACAGCAACAAGAGACCCAGTACTTC
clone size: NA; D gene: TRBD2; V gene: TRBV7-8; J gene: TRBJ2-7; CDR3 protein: CASSIGTSATLEQYF; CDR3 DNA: TGTGCCAGCAGCATCGGGACTAGCGCTACCCTCGAGCAGTACTTC
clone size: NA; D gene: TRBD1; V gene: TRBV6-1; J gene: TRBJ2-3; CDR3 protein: CASSEADRAWDTQYF; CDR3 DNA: TGTGCCAGCAGTGAAGCGGACAGGGCTTGGGATACGCAGTATTTT
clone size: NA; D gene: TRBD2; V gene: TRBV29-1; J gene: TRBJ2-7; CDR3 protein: CSVLREDSYEQYF; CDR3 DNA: TGCAGCGTTTTGCGGGAGGACTCCTACGAGCAGTACTTC
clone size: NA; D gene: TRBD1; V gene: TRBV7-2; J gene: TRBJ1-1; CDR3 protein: CASSFGTVGTEAFF; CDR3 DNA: TGTGCCAGCAGCTTCGGGACAGTCGGGACTGAAGCTTTCTTT
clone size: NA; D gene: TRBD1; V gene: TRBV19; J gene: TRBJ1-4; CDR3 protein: CASAHGQEEKLFF; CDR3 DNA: TGTGCCAGTGCACACGGACAGGAAGAAAAACTGTTTTTT
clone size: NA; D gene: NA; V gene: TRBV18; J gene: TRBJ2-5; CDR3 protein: CASSPGQETQYF; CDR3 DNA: TGTGCCAGCTCACCAGGGCAAGAGACCCAGTACTTC
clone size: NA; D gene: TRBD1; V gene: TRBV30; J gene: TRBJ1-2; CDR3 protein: CAWSSSGGANYGYTF; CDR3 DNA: TGTGCCTGGAGTTCATCAGGGGGAGCTAACTATGGCTACACCTTC
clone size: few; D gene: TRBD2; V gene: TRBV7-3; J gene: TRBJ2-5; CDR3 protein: CARKAGEKTQYF; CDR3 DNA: TGTGCCAGAAAAGCGGGAGAAAAGACCCAGTACTTC
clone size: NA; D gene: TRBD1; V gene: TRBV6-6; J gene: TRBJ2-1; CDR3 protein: CASNDRGNNEQFF; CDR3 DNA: TGTGCCAGCAACGACAGGGGGAACAATGAGCAGTTCTTC
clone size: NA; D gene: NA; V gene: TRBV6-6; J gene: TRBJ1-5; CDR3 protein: CASSRSKGDSNQPQHF; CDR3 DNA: TGTGCCAGCAGCCGATCGAAAGGGGATAGCAATCAGCCCCAGCATTTT
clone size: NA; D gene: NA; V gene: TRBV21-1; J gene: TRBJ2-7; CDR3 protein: CASSLGPHEAYEQYF; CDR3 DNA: TGTGCCAGCAGCCTGGGGCCCCACGAAGCATACGAGCAGTACTTC
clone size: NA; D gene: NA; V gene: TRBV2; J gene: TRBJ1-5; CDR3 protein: CASSGDWDQPQHF; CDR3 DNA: TGTGCCAGCAGTGGGGACTGGGATCAGCCCCAGCATTTT
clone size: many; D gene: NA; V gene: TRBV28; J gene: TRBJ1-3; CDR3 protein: CASSLSGFSGNTIYF; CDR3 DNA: TGTGCCAGCAGTTTATCGGGGTTCTCTGGAAACACCATATATTTT
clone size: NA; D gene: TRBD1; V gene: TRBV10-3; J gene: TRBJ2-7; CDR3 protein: CAISESDRAGGQYF; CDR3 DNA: TGTGCCATCAGTGAGTCAGACAGGGCCGGCGGGCAGTACTTC
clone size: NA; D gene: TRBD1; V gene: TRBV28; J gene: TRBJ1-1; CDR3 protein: CASIGTGVRNTEAFF; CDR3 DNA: TGTGCCAGCATAGGGACAGGGGTGCGGAACACTGAAGCTTTCTTT
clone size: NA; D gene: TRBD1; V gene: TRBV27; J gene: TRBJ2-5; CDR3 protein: CASRWKGQGARETQYF; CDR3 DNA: TGTGCCAGCAGATGGAAGGGACAGGGGGCGCGAGAGACCCAGTACTTC
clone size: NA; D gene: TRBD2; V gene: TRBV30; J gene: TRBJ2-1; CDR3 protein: CAWSSGSVSYNEQFF; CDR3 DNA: TGTGCCTGGTCCAGCGGGAGTGTTTCCTACAATGAGCAGTTCTTC
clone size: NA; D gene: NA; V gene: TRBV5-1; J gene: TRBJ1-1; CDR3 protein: CASSSSIPGPGNTEAFF; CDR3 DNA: TGCGCCAGCAGCTCCTCGATCCCAGGGCCGGGTAACACTGAAGCTTTCTTT
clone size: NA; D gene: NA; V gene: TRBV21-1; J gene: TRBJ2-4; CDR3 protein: CASDVGGVVGLAKNIQYF; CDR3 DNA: TGTGCCAGCGACGTTGGCGGGGTGGTGGGACTAGCCAAAAACATTCAGTACTTC
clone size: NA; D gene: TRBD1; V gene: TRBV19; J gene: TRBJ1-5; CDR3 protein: CASSIFRGQGFLQPQHF; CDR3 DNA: TGTGCCAGTAGTATATTTCGGGGACAGGGTTTTTTGCAGCCCCAGCATTTT
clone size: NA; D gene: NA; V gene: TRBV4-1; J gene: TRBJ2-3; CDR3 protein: CASSLTSRTDTQYF; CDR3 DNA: TGCGCCAGCAGCCTCACTAGCCGCACAGATACGCAGTATTTT
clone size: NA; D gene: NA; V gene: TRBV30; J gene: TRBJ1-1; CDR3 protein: CAWTLDSAEAFF; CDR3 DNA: TGTGCCTGGACTCTGGACAGCGCTGAAGCTTTCTTT
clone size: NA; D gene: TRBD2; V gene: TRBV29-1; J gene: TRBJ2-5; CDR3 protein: CSLTWTSGETQYF; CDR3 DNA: TGCAGCCTCACGTGGACTAGCGGAGAGACCCAGTACTTC
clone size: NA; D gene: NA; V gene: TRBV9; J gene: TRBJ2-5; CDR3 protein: CASSVLAQETQYF; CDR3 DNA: TGTGCCAGCAGTGTGCTAGCACAAGAGACCCAGTACTTC
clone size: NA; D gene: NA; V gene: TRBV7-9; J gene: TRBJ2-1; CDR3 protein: CASSLGAPPDEQFF; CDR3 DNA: TGTGCCAGCAGCTTAGGGGCCCCTCCCGATGAGCAGTTCTTC
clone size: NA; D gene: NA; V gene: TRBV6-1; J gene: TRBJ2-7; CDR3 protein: CASSDVGGLTYEQYF; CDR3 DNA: TGTGCCAGCAGTGACGTTGGAGGGCTAACCTACGAGCAGTACTTC
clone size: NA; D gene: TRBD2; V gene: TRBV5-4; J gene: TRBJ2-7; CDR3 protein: CASSWLREGDEQYF; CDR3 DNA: TGTGCCAGCAGCTGGCTCCGGGAGGGAGACGAGCAGTACTTC
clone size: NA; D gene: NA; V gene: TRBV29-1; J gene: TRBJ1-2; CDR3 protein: CSVRWGAYGYTF; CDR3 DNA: TGCAGCGTTAGGTGGGGGGCCTATGGCTACACCTTC
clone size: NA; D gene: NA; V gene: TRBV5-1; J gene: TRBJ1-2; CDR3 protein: CASSFTGEMNGYTF; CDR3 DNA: TGCGCCAGCAGCTTTACCGGGGAGATGAATGGCTACACCTTC
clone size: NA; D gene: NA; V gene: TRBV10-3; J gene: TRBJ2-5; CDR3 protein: CAISDRAGQGGIGETQYF; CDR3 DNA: TGTGCCATCAGCGATAGGGCGGGGCAGGGAGGTATAGGGGAGACCCAGTACTTC
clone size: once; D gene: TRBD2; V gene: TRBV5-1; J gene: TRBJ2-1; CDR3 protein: CASSLVLMGGSGSFHNEQFF; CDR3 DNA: TGCGCCAGCAGCTTGGTCCTAATGGGGGGTAGCGGGAGCTTCCACAATGAGCAGTTCTTC
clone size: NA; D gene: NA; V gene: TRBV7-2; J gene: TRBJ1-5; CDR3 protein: CASSLKSGGNQPQHF; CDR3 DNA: TGTGCCAGCAGCTTAAAGTCGGGAGGCAATCAGCCCCAGCATTTT
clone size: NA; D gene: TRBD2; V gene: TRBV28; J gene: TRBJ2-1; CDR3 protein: CASSDTSGLYNEQFF; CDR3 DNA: TGTGCCAGCAGTGATACTAGCGGTCTTTACAATGAGCAGTTCTTC
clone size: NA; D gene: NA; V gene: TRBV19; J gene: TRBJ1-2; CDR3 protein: CASSLQGSRGYTF; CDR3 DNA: TGTGCCAGTAGTCTTCAGGGTAGCCGGGGCTACACCTTC
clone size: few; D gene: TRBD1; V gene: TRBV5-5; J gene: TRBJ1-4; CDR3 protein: CASSRATGGGTVEKLFF; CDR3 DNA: TGTGCCAGCAGCAGGGCCACAGGGGGCGGAACGGTCGAAAAACTGTTTTTT
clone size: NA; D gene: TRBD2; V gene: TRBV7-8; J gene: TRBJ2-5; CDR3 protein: CASEYGLAPQETQYF; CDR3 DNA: TGTGCCAGCGAATATGGACTAGCGCCTCAAGAGACCCAGTACTTC
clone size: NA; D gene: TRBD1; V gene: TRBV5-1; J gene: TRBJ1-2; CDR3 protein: CASSWDRANYGYTF; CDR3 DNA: TGCGCCAGCAGCTGGGACAGAGCAAACTATGGCTACACCTTC
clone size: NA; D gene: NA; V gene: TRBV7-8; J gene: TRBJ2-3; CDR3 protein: CASSLRTPRSTDTQYF; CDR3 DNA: TGTGCCAGCAGCCTCCGGACTCCCCGGAGCACAGATACGCAGTATTTT
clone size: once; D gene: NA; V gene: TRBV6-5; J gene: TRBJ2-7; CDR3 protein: CASRRSGVYEQYF; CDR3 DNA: TGTGCCAGCAGACGATCCGGAGTCTACGAGCAGTACTTC
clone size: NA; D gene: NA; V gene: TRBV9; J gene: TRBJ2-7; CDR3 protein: CASSAGQSFSYEQYF; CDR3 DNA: TGTGCCAGCAGCGCCGGACAGAGCTTCTCCTACGAGCAGTACTTC
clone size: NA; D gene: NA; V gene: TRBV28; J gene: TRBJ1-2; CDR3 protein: CASSEFRGNYGYTF; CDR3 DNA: TGTGCCAGCAGTGAGTTTAGGGGTAACTATGGCTACACCTTC
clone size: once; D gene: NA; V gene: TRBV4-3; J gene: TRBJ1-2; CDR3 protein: CASSHGRTAARGYTF; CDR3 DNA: TGCGCCAGCAGCCACGGACGGACAGCTGCTAGGGGCTACACCTTC
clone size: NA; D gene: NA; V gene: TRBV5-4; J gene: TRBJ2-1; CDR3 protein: CASSLGAGMSYNEQFF; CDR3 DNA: TGTGCCAGCAGCTTGGGTGCGGGGATGAGCTACAATGAGCAGTTCTTC
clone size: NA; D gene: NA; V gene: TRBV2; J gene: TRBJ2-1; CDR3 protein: CASSVAGNEQFF; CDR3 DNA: TGTGCCAGCAGTGTTGCTGGCAATGAGCAGTTCTTC
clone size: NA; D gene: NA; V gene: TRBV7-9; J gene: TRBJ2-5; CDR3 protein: CASSLGGGGSQETQYF; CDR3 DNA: TGTGCCAGCAGCTTAGGGGGAGGGGGAAGCCAAGAGACCCAGTACTTC
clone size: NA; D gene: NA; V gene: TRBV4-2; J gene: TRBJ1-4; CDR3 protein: CASSQERGRGEKLFF; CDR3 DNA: TGTGCCAGCAGCCAAGAGCGGGGGCGCGGCGAAAAACTGTTTTTT
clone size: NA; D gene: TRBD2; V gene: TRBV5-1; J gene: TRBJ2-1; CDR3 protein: CASSLLAGVDEQFF; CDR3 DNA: TGCGCCAGCAGCTTACTAGCGGGAGTGGATGAGCAGTTCTTC
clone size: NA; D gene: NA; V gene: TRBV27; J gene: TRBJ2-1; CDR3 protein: CASNRLFMAGLMYNEQFF; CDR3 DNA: TGTGCCAGCAACCGACTTTTTATGGCGGGATTGATGTACAATGAGCAGTTCTTC
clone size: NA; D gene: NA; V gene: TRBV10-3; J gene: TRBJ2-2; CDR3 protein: CAIKATGGTGELFF; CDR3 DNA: TGTGCCATCAAGGCGACCGGGGGCACCGGGGAGCTGTTTTTT
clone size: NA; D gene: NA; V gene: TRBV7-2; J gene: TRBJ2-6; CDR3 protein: CASSLAAAPSGANVLTF; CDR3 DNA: TGTGCCAGCAGCTTAGCTGCGGCGCCCTCTGGGGCCAACGTCCTGACTTTC
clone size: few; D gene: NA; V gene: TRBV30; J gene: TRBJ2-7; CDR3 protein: CAWKVVGVGPYEQYF; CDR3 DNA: TGTGCCTGGAAAGTAGTGGGGGTAGGCCCCTACGAGCAGTACTTC
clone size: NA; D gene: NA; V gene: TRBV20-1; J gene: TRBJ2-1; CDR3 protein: CTLARPNEQFF; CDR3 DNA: TGCACCCTAGCGCGTCCGAATGAGCAGTTCTTC
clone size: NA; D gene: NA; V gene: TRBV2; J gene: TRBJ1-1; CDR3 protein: CASSEAPEAFF; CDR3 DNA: TGTGCCAGCAGTGAAGCCCCCGAGGCTTTCTTT
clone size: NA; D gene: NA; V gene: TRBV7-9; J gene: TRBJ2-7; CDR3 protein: CAINPYEQYF; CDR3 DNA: TGTGCCATTAACCCCTACGAGCAGTACTTC
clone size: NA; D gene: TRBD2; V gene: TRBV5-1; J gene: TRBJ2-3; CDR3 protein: CASSLLAGGTDTQYF; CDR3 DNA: TGCGCCAGCAGCTTGCTAGCGGGGGGCACAGATACGCAGTATTTT